This is a list of T cell receptor beta chains from one sample in a study of human T cells and chemical hapten exposure. TCRdb fed the RACE reads into MiXCR, producing one record per CDR3 protein. The profile shows tens of thousands of distinct CDR3 sequences, 10% to 13% of them singletons. Material: whole blood, obtained in connection with sensitization to the hapten diphenylcyclopropenone (DPC). The receptors were gathered from a man aged 40-49 years with alopecia areata. Some clones in this sample may be carry-over from other donors' samples. Each CDR3 is given with its conserved first and last residue. Each record gives: CDR3 length, V gene, clone size, D gene, J gene, CDR3 DNA, CDR3 protein. The D gene is left open where the match is weak. Clone sizes are given selectively: once, few, many, or a class where the clone is expanded.

cdr3_length: 19; v_call: TRBV15; clone_size: few; d_call: NA; j_call: TRBJ2-7; cdr3_nt: TGTGCCACCAGCAGAGTCCGCCCTAGGACGGCGGAGGTAAACTACGAGCAGTACTTC; cdr3_aa: CATSRVRPRTAEVNYEQYF
cdr3_length: 15; v_call: TRBV6-2/TRBV6-3; clone_size: few; d_call: TRBD1; j_call: TRBJ1-1; cdr3_nt: TGTGCCAGCAGTTATTCGGGACAGGCCTTTGTTGAAGCTTTCTTT; cdr3_aa: CASSYSGQAFVEAFF
cdr3_length: 14; v_call: TRBV28; clone_size: NA; d_call: TRBD2; j_call: TRBJ2-3; cdr3_nt: TGTGCCAGCAGGCCTAGCGCGGGGGGGCGTACGCAGTATTTT; cdr3_aa: CASRPSAGGRTQYF
cdr3_length: 12; v_call: TRBV5-5; clone_size: few; d_call: NA; j_call: TRBJ1-1; cdr3_nt: TGTGCCAGCAGGCGGTCTGGTGGTGAAGCTTTCTTT; cdr3_aa: CASRRSGGEAFF
cdr3_length: 14; v_call: TRBV29-1; clone_size: many; d_call: TRBD1; j_call: TRBJ1-1; cdr3_nt: TGCAGCGGATCCCACAGGGGCGGCGGCACTGAAGCTTTCTTT; cdr3_aa: CSGSHRGGGTEAFF
cdr3_length: 17; v_call: TRBV30; clone_size: NA; d_call: TRBD2; j_call: TRBJ2-5; cdr3_nt: TGTGCCTGGAGGCCTTGGGGAGCGGGAGGGCCCAGGGAGACCCAGTACTTC; cdr3_aa: CAWRPWGAGGPRETQYF
cdr3_length: 13; v_call: TRBV6-6; clone_size: NA; d_call: NA; j_call: TRBJ2-7; cdr3_nt: TGTGCCAGCAGTTACTCTTTAGGGCACGAGCAGTACTTC; cdr3_aa: CASSYSLGHEQYF
cdr3_length: 11; v_call: TRBV29-1; clone_size: many; d_call: NA; j_call: TRBJ2-2; cdr3_nt: TGCAGCGTCTGGACAGTCGGGGAGCTGTTTTTT; cdr3_aa: CSVWTVGELFF
cdr3_length: 18; v_call: TRBV7-2; clone_size: few; d_call: TRBD2; j_call: TRBJ2-3; cdr3_nt: TGTGCCAGCAGCAAACGGACTAGCGGGAGAGTTAGCACAGATACGCAGTATTTT; cdr3_aa: CASSKRTSGRVSTDTQYF
cdr3_length: 11; v_call: TRBV29-1; clone_size: many; d_call: NA; j_call: TRBJ2-7; cdr3_nt: TGCAGCGTTGTTCTGTCTTACGAGCAGTACTTC; cdr3_aa: CSVVLSYEQYF
cdr3_length: 15; v_call: TRBV4-2; clone_size: NA; d_call: NA; j_call: TRBJ1-5; cdr3_nt: TGTGCCAGCAGCCAAGCCAGGGGTGGCAATCAGCCCCAGCATTTT; cdr3_aa: CASSQARGGNQPQHF
cdr3_length: 14; v_call: TRBV6-6; clone_size: many; d_call: NA; j_call: TRBJ1-1; cdr3_nt: TGTGCCAGCAGTACCGACAGGCTCGGCACTGAAGCTTTCTTT; cdr3_aa: CASSTDRLGTEAFF
cdr3_length: 12; v_call: TRBV28; clone_size: many; d_call: NA; j_call: TRBJ2-3; cdr3_nt: TGTGCCAGCAGTCGCAGTGGAGATACGCAGTATTTT; cdr3_aa: CASSRSGDTQYF
cdr3_length: 15; v_call: TRBV27; clone_size: few; d_call: TRBD2; j_call: TRBJ2-5; cdr3_nt: TGTGCCAGCAGTTTAGCGGGAGGGCCGGAAGAGACCCAGTACTTC; cdr3_aa: CASSLAGGPEETQYF
cdr3_length: 16; v_call: TRBV6-5; clone_size: NA; d_call: TRBD2; j_call: TRBJ2-5; cdr3_nt: TGTGCCAGCAGTTACAGCATAGCGGGAGCGCAAGAGACCCAGTACTTC; cdr3_aa: CASSYSIAGAQETQYF
cdr3_length: 15; v_call: TRBV19; clone_size: NA; d_call: TRBD1; j_call: TRBJ2-6; cdr3_nt: TGTGCCAGTAGTCCACAGGGGGCAGGGGCCAACGTCCTGACTTTC; cdr3_aa: CASSPQGAGANVLTF
cdr3_length: 21; v_call: TRBV20-1; clone_size: few; d_call: TRBD1; j_call: TRBJ1-4; cdr3_nt: TGCAGTGCTAGACCGGGACAGGGTACTGTCGGGTCCACCCAGGATGCGGAAAAACTGTTTTTT; cdr3_aa: CSARPGQGTVGSTQDAEKLFF
cdr3_length: 13; v_call: TRBV20-1; clone_size: NA; d_call: TRBD1; j_call: TRBJ2-7; cdr3_nt: TGCAGTGCCGGACAGGGTGCGTCCTACGAGCAGTACTTC; cdr3_aa: CSAGQGASYEQYF
cdr3_length: 10; v_call: TRBV29-1; clone_size: many; d_call: NA; j_call: TRBJ2-1; cdr3_nt: TGCAGCGTTCGGGTCAATGAGCAGTTCTTC; cdr3_aa: CSVRVNEQFF
cdr3_length: 13; v_call: TRBV18; clone_size: many; d_call: NA; j_call: TRBJ1-5; cdr3_nt: TGTGCCAGCTCACGACAGGAGAATCAGCCCCAGCATTTT; cdr3_aa: CASSRQENQPQHF
cdr3_length: 14; v_call: TRBV5-6; clone_size: few; d_call: NA; j_call: TRBJ1-5; cdr3_nt: TGTGCCAGCAGCTACGGTGGTAGCAATCAGCCCCAGCATTTT; cdr3_aa: CASSYGGSNQPQHF
cdr3_length: 15; v_call: TRBV6-2/TRBV6-3; clone_size: NA; d_call: NA; j_call: TRBJ2-7; cdr3_nt: TGTGCCAGCAGCCTCAGTTCAGGTTTCTCCTACGAGCAGTACTTC; cdr3_aa: CASSLSSGFSYEQYF
cdr3_length: 15; v_call: TRBV19; clone_size: once; d_call: NA; j_call: TRBJ1-2; cdr3_nt: TGTGCCAGTAGTATCTTCCCTGGGGCAAGTGATGGCTACACCTTC; cdr3_aa: CASSIFPGASDGYTF
cdr3_length: 16; v_call: TRBV15; clone_size: few; d_call: NA; j_call: TRBJ2-1; cdr3_nt: TGTGCCACCAGCCCGCACCCGTCGGGGACCTACAATGAGCAGTTCTTC; cdr3_aa: CATSPHPSGTYNEQFF
cdr3_length: 18; v_call: TRBV18; clone_size: NA; d_call: TRBD1; j_call: TRBJ2-1; cdr3_nt: TGTGCCAGCTCACCACTGGGACAGATGATGGGGTCGCGGGATGAGCAGTTCTTC; cdr3_aa: CASSPLGQMMGSRDEQFF
cdr3_length: 14; v_call: TRBV9; clone_size: NA; d_call: NA; j_call: TRBJ1-6; cdr3_nt: TGTGCCAGCAGCGTAGACAGGAATAATTCACCCCTCCACTTT; cdr3_aa: CASSVDRNNSPLHF
cdr3_length: 15; v_call: TRBV5-1; clone_size: NA; d_call: TRBD1; j_call: TRBJ2-1; cdr3_nt: TGCGCCAGCAGCTCCACGGACAGGCCCCCCAATGAGCAGTTCTTC; cdr3_aa: CASSSTDRPPNEQFF
cdr3_length: 14; v_call: TRBV6-5; clone_size: many; d_call: NA; j_call: TRBJ1-2; cdr3_nt: TGTGCCAGCAGTTTGTCAGGGGAGTACTATGGCTACACCTTC; cdr3_aa: CASSLSGEYYGYTF
cdr3_length: 17; v_call: TRBV19; clone_size: few; d_call: TRBD2; j_call: TRBJ2-2; cdr3_nt: TGTGCCAGTAGTCTTGGCGGGAGGGCCTATTTGACCGGGGAGCTGTTTTTT; cdr3_aa: CASSLGGRAYLTGELFF
cdr3_length: 12; v_call: TRBV9; clone_size: NA; d_call: NA; j_call: TRBJ2-3; cdr3_nt: TGTGCCAGCAGCGTAGAAGGGGATACGCAGTATTTT; cdr3_aa: CASSVEGDTQYF
cdr3_length: 12; v_call: TRBV14; clone_size: many; d_call: NA; j_call: TRBJ2-3; cdr3_nt: TGTGCCAGCAGCCCTTCCACAGATACGCAGTATTTT; cdr3_aa: CASSPSTDTQYF
cdr3_length: 14; v_call: TRBV19; clone_size: NA; d_call: NA; j_call: TRBJ1-2; cdr3_nt: TGTGCCAGTAGCCCGTGGGGGGAGTACTATGGCTACACCTTC; cdr3_aa: CASSPWGEYYGYTF
cdr3_length: 20; v_call: TRBV5-6; clone_size: few; d_call: NA; j_call: TRBJ2-6; cdr3_nt: TGTGCCAGCAGAGACCCAAGAGCTGGCAATCCCAGCTCTGGGGCCAACGTCCTGACTTTC; cdr3_aa: CASRDPRAGNPSSGANVLTF
cdr3_length: 15; v_call: TRBV18; clone_size: NA; d_call: NA; j_call: TRBJ1-1; cdr3_nt: TGTGCCAGCTCACCTGGGTCGGCAAAGAACACTGAAGCTTTCTTT; cdr3_aa: CASSPGSAKNTEAFF
cdr3_length: 16; v_call: TRBV6-5; clone_size: few; d_call: NA; j_call: TRBJ2-6; cdr3_nt: TGTGCCAGCAGTTACTACGGACGTAGAGTGGCCAACGTCCTGACTTTC; cdr3_aa: CASSYYGRRVANVLTF
cdr3_length: 13; v_call: TRBV7-2; clone_size: few; d_call: TRBD1; j_call: TRBJ1-2; cdr3_nt: TGTGCCAGCAGCTCAAGGGACAGCGGGGGCTACACCTTC; cdr3_aa: CASSSRDSGGYTF
cdr3_length: 15; v_call: TRBV5-5; clone_size: few; d_call: TRBD2; j_call: TRBJ2-1; cdr3_nt: TGTGCCAGCAGTCCTAGCGGGACTATATACAATGAGCAGTTCTTC; cdr3_aa: CASSPSGTIYNEQFF
cdr3_length: 15; v_call: TRBV5-1; clone_size: NA; d_call: NA; j_call: TRBJ2-2; cdr3_nt: TGCGCCAGCAACGGCCTCGGGACGGGCACCGGGGAGCTGTTTTTT; cdr3_aa: CASNGLGTGTGELFF
cdr3_length: 19; v_call: TRBV7-2; clone_size: NA; d_call: NA; j_call: TRBJ2-5; cdr3_nt: TGTGCCAGCAGCCGCATCGCCGGTTTAGCGGAACCAAAAAAAGAGACCCAGTACTTC; cdr3_aa: CASSRIAGLAEPKKETQYF
cdr3_length: 13; v_call: TRBV27; clone_size: few; d_call: TRBD1; j_call: TRBJ1-1; cdr3_nt: TGTGCCAGCAGTCTGACAGGGGGGGGAGAGGCTTTCTTT; cdr3_aa: CASSLTGGGEAFF
cdr3_length: 14; v_call: TRBV24-1; clone_size: NA; d_call: NA; j_call: TRBJ2-2; cdr3_nt: TGTGCCACCAGCCGGACAACGAACACCGGGGAGCTGTTTTTT; cdr3_aa: CATSRTTNTGELFF
cdr3_length: 15; v_call: TRBV2; clone_size: few; d_call: NA; j_call: TRBJ2-3; cdr3_nt: TGTGCCAGCAGTGAGCTAAGCGTAGAAACAGATACGCAGTATTTT; cdr3_aa: CASSELSVETDTQYF
cdr3_length: 15; v_call: TRBV9; clone_size: NA; d_call: TRBD2; j_call: TRBJ2-3; cdr3_nt: TGTGCCAGCAGCGTTGCTAGCGGGACTCACTATACGCAGTATTTT; cdr3_aa: CASSVASGTHYTQYF
cdr3_length: 15; v_call: TRBV12-5; clone_size: many; d_call: NA; j_call: TRBJ1-5; cdr3_nt: TGTGCTAGTGGTTTGGTGAAACAGGACAATCAGCCCCAGCATTTT; cdr3_aa: CASGLVKQDNQPQHF
cdr3_length: 15; v_call: TRBV7-2; clone_size: many; d_call: NA; j_call: TRBJ2-3; cdr3_nt: TGTGCCAGCAGCTTAGCGTCGACTTCGACAGATACGCAGTATTTT; cdr3_aa: CASSLASTSTDTQYF
cdr3_length: 14; v_call: TRBV19; clone_size: NA; d_call: NA; j_call: TRBJ2-3; cdr3_nt: TGTGCCAGTAGTGCAGACCGAAACCCAGGCCCGCAGTATTTT; cdr3_aa: CASSADRNPGPQYF
cdr3_length: 17; v_call: TRBV7-2; clone_size: many; d_call: TRBD2; j_call: TRBJ2-6; cdr3_nt: TGTGCCACCCAAGTCAGCGGGGCCCCTCCTGGGGCCAACGTCCTGACTTTC; cdr3_aa: CATQVSGAPPGANVLTF
cdr3_length: 13; v_call: TRBV29-1; clone_size: few; d_call: TRBD2; j_call: TRBJ2-1; cdr3_nt: TGCAGCGTTGGGGGACTAGCGGGAGATGAGCAGTTCTTC; cdr3_aa: CSVGGLAGDEQFF
cdr3_length: 16; v_call: TRBV5-6; clone_size: few; d_call: TRBD2; j_call: TRBJ2-3; cdr3_nt: TGTGCCAGCAGCTTGCCGGGACTAGCGAGCACAGATACGCAGTATTTT; cdr3_aa: CASSLPGLASTDTQYF